This T cell receptor beta chain was identified during a study of blood T cell repertoires in COVID-19. Overall study: COVID-19 samples collected from the United States, Italy and Spain covered acute and convalescent phases. From T cells, B-cell-depleted T cells, or PBMCs came the material, which was cDNA or gDNA.

Only in-frame clones appear in the TCRdb table, and some are missing; sequencing was by immunoSEQ multiplex PCR. The table lists 180,000 or so clones, around 87% of them singletons. The origin of this receptor is a man between 35 and 55 years old with active or convalescent COVID-19. The source material was peripheral blood.

The CDR3 region is CASSLGQLNQPQHF. The CDR3 coding sequence is TGTGCCAGCAGCTTGGGACAGCTCAATCAGCCCCAGCATTTT. V usage is TRBV5-6 and J usage is TRBJ1-5; tentative D call: TRBD1 (5 bases). Germline lookup yields CDR1 SGHDT and CDR2 YYEEEE. The V gene lost 0 bases and the J gene lost 3 bases, with 7 bases spanning the gap. This CDR3 comprises 14 residues.